The subject of this entry is one T cell receptor beta chain. The CDR3 is made up of 15 amino acids. Trimming cost V 6 bases and J 5 bases; bases outside gene matches: 11. The germline gives CDR1 MDHEN, CDR2 SYDVKM. The entry originates in a study of blood T cells in healthy people across ages. Alongside a J-beta primer mix, a sample-barcoded 5' primer served in a second PCR lasting about 7 to 12 cycles. TCRdb reprocessed the 5' RACE reads with MiXCR, giving one entry per CDR3 protein. Of around 820,000 distinct CDR3 sequences listed, 20% to 30% are singletons. The sample was also linked to a second study, of T cells of mothers and their children.

The sample taken for sequencing was blood. The sequence was obtained from a boy younger than 18 in good health. The chain is built from TRBV28 and TRBJ2-5, with 8 nucleotides matching TRBD1. The CDR3 protein is CASRRDGTGGETQYF. Written as DNA, the CDR3 is TGTGCCAGCAGGAGAGACGGGACAGGTGGGGAGACCCAGTACTTC.